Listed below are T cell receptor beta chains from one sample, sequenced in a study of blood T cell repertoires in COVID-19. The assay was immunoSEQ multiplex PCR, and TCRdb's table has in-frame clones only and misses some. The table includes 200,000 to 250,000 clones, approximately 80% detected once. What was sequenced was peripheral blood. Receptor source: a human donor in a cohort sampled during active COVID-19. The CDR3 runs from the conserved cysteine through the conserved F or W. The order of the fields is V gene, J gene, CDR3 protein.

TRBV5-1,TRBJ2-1,CASSPRRTSTFDNEQFF
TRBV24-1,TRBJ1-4,CATSQGSDEKLFF
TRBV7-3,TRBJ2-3,CASSLAGGSTDTQYF
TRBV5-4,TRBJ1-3,CASSLQGIPGNTIYF
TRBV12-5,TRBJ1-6,CASGLEEGSPLHF
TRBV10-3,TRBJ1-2,CAIREDGNYGYTF
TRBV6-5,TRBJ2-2,CASSSREAGELFF
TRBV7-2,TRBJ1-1,CASSLGGTRTEAFF
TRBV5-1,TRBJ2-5,CASSQQPRQETQYF
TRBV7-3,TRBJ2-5,CASSSTGGQETQYF
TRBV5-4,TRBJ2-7,CASSLKARPYEQYF
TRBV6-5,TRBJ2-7,CASNPGSYEQYF
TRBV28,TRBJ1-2,CASRRGYGYTF
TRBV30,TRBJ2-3,CAWRGLASTDTQYF
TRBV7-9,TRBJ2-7,CASTLDRGHEQYF
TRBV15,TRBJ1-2,CATSRGMWRGGNYGYTF
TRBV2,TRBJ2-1,CASSPPGTMFNNEQFF
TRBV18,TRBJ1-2,CASSTGTGGDYGYTF
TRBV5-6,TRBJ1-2,CASSFWDRGIYGYTF
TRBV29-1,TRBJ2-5,CSVGLDSRETQYF
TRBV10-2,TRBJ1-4,CASSEPATTGEKLFF
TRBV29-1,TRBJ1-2,CSVDWTGRGGYTF
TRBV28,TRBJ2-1,CASSPTHLSYNEQFF
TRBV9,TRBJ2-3,CASSVELAGGRYTDTQYF
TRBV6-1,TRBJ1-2,CASSEASFDTF
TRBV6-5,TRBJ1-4,CASDYRGQANEKLFF
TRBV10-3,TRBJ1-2,CAITPGASTGYTF
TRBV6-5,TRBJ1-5,CATMLSPNQPQHF
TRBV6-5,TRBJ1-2,CASSWFEGAGYGYTF
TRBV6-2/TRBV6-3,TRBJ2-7,CASSSLARGSYEQYF
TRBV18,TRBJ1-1,CASSPNRASGTEAFF
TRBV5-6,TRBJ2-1,CASSSGGNNEQFF
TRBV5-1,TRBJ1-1,CASSGEGPGDTEAFF
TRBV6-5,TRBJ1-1,CASSYSTGSATEAFF
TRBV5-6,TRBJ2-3,CASSLGGRSKYF
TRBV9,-,CASSQSNRGNDEQFF
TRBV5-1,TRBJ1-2,CASSLTGDNSGYTF
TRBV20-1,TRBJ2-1,CSASFPSGGYNEQFF
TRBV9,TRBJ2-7,CASSVLPGSYEQYF
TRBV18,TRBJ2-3,CASSGGQGVTDTQYF
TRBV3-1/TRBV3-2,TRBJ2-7,CASSPTGGSGQYF
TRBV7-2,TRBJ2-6,CASGGPTGANVLTF
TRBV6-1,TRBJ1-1,CASSEGIGTEAFF
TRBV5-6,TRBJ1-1,CASSLVGGPVGTEAFF
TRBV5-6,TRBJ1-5,CASSLGGGDEGNQPQHF
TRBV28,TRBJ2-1,CASSLTPGAGSWSYNEQFF
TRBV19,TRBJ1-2,CASSMKARHGYTF
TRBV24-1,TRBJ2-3,CATSSGGLTDTQYF
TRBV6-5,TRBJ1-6,CASSYSGGVNSPLHF
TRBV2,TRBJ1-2,CASSEGQDDGYTF
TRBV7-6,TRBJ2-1,CASSTGRAGGNEQFF
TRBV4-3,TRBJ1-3,CASSQVWGPGNTIYF
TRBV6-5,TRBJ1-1,CASSYSGRGRAEAFF
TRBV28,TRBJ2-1,CASRPQRDSRGNEQFF
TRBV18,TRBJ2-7,CASSPTGGPNEQYF
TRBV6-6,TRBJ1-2,CASSPGFRWDGYTF
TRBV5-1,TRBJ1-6,CASRDGVLDSPLHF
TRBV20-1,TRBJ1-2,CSARVEGGYTF
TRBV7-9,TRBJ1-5,CASSAGGSNQPQHF